This TCR beta chain was documented in a study of T cells in Graves' hyperthyroidism and ophthalmopathy. Amplification of TCR beta CDR3 regions was performed using RNA transcripts as template. Initially, a first-round RT-PCR of the TCR CDR3 employed the HTBI primer set. Each CDR3 protein gets one entry after TCRdb re-called the multiplex PCR reads with MiXCR. The data contain a few hundred thousand distinct CDR3 sequences, around 16% of them singletons. The receptor comes from a woman in her 30s with Graves' hyperthyroidism. Sequenced material: blood.

The CDR3 loop is CASSVGDDEQFF. The DNA for the CDR3 is TGTGCCAGCAGCGTAGGCGACGATGAGCAGTTCTTC. V is TRBV9 and J is TRBJ2-1; no clear D. CDR3 length: 12 amino acids. V lost 0 bases, J lost 8 bases, and 6 bases lay in between. Germline CDR1 reads SGDLS; CDR2 reads YYNGEE.